The 17 T cell receptor beta chains reported below all come from one sample, sequenced in a study of blood T cell repertoires in COVID-19. Clones were read by immunoSEQ multiplex PCR, and TCRdb kept only the in-frame ones, dropping some. The data contain about 59,000 clones, over 75% of them singletons. Input material: peripheral blood. The source of these receptors is a human donor in a cohort sampled during active COVID-19.

V usage is TRBV18 and J usage is TRBJ1-4, with 8 bases lining up with TRBD1. V dropped 3 bases and J dropped 4; count of bases not matched to a gene: 7. Germline V CDR1 and CDR2: KGHSH, LQKENI. This CDR3 region has 16 residues. The CDR3 sequence is CASSPTTGAHNEKLFF. Here the CDR3 DNA reads TGTGCCAGCTCACCCACGACAGGGGCCCATAATGAAAAACTGTTTTTT. The whole variable domain, filled in from reference TRBV18 and TRBJ1-4, reads NAGVMQNPRHLVRRRGQEARLRCSPMKGHSHVYWYRQLPEEGLKFMVYLQKENIIDESGMPKERFSAEFPKEGPSILRIQQVVRGDSAAYFCASSPTTGAHNEKLFFGSGTQLSVL.

The chain has TRBV7-9 and TRBJ1-6, with a weak D call TRBD1 (6 bases). This CDR3 is 15 amino acids long. Germline loops: CDR1 SEHNR, CDR2 FQNEAQ (reference sequence). V shed 10 bases and J shed 5 bases, with 18 bases lying between them. The CDR3 DNA reads as TGTGCCACTACAGGGAATGGCCTCCATAATTCACCCCTCCACTTT. It yields the protein CATTGNGLHNSPLHF.

This clone was recorded only once. The CDR3 sequence: CASRKYRGGETQYF. In DNA form, the CDR3 reads TGTGCCAGCAGAAAGTACAGGGGAGGCGAGACCCAGTACTTC. V gene TRBV28 combines with J gene TRBJ2-5; D might be TRBD1 (7 bases). This CDR3 has 14 residues. Trimming pared 6 bases from V and 5 bases from J, leaving 16 bases between. The V gene's germline CDR1 is MDHEN and CDR2 SYDVKM.

The rearrangement joins TRBV4-1 to TRBJ2-2; 9 bases match TRBD2. There are 16 residues in the CDR3. Germline trimming cut 4 bases from V and 4 bases from J; bases unmatched to any gene: 7. Germline V CDR1 and CDR2: MGHRA, YSYEKL. The DNA for the CDR3 is TGCGCCAGCAGCCTTAGGAGTAGCGGGAGCACCGGGGAGCTGTTTTTT. Residues: CASSLRSSGSTGELFF.

This rearrangement joins TRBV6-5 to TRBJ2-7; TRBD1 might be the D (5 bases). This CDR3 is 11 amino acids long. With 6 bases removed from V and 4 bases from J, the gap between germline ends came to 7 bases. From germline, CDR1 is MNHEY and CDR2 SVGAGI. The CDR3 region is CASRTAYEQYF. The DNA of the CDR3 is TGTGCCAGCAGGACAGCTTACGAGCAGTACTTC.

The CDR3 region is CASSLGLRYEQFF. The CDR3, as DNA: TGTGCCAGCAGCCTTGGGCTAAGGTATGAGCAGTTCTTC. V and J are TRBV6-2 or TRBV6-3 and TRBJ2-1, with D uncertain. Germline V gene sequence: CDR1 MNHEY, CDR2 SVGEGT. CDR3 size: 13 residues. With 6 bases removed from V and 8 bases from J, the gap between germline ends came to 14 bases.

The chain carries TRBV24-1 and TRBJ2-7; TRBD1 agrees at 8 bases. Germline V gene sequence: CDR1 KGHDR, CDR2 SFDVKD. The J segment lost 3 bases and the V segment lost 9 bases, leaving 0 bases of the junction unmatched. This CDR3 is 11 amino acids long. The CDR3: CATGQGYEQYF. The CDR3 bases are TGTGCCACCGGACAGGGCTACGAGCAGTACTTC.

The chain uses TRBV6-6 and TRBJ2-4; maybe TRBD1 (6 bases). The germline CDR1 and CDR2 sequences are MNHNY and SVGAGI (reference sequence). The CDR3 has 13 amino acids. The V end lost 5 bases, the J end lost 7 bases, and 12 bases lay between the germline ends. The CDR3 coding sequence is TGTGCCAGCAGTAGACAGGATTGGAACATTCAGTACTTC. Protein: CASSRQDWNIQYF.

This rearrangement joins TRBV4-1 to TRBJ1-5, with 8 bases that match TRBD1. Per the germline V gene, CDR1 is MGHRA and CDR2 is YSYEKL. This CDR3 contains 16 residues. V shed 2 bases and J 0 bases; nucleotides not matched to a gene: 3. CDR3 DNA: TGCGCCAGCAGCCAACAGACAGGGGCTAGCAATCAGCCCCAGCATTTT. Protein: CASSQQTGASNQPQHF.

This clone was observed a few times. This chain links TRBV4-1 with TRBJ1-1; TRBD1 matches 9 bases. The CDR3 is 16 amino acids. V dropped 3 bases and J dropped 7; count of bases not matched to a gene: 12. Germline V CDR1 and CDR2: MGHRA, YSYEKL. The DNA for the CDR3 is TGCGCCAGCAGCCACGGATTCACAGGGGGCTTAGGTGAAGCTTTCTTT. Translating gives CASSHGFTGGLGEAFF.

V usage is TRBV5-1 and J usage is TRBJ2-5, with TRBD2 as a possible D gene (7 bases). The length of the CDR3 is 14 residues. Germline V gives CDR1 SGHRS, CDR2 YFSETQ. V dropped 6 bases and J dropped 5 bases, with 17 bases sitting between them. The CDR3 nucleotides are TGCGCCAGCAATTTAGGGGGGGCGGAGGAGACCCAGTACTTC. It specifies CASNLGGAEETQYF. The full variable domain, with the rest looked up from reference TRBV5-1 and TRBJ2-5, is KAGVTQTPRYLIKTRGQQVTLSCSPISGHRSVSWYQQTPGQGLQFLFEYFSETQRNKGNFPGRFSGRQFSNSRSEMNVSTLELGDSALYLCASNLGGAEETQYFGPGTRLLVL.

In its sample, this clone was seen a few times. The V call is TRBV7-2, the J call TRBJ1-2; D call uncertain. V was shortened by 5 bases and J by 4 bases, with 17 bases between the two germline ends. Per the germline V gene, CDR1 is SGHTA and CDR2 is FQGNSA. CDR3 length: 15 residues. This CDR3 reads CASSAGTGESYGYTF. The CDR3 DNA follows: TGTGCCAGCAGCGCGGGTACCGGGGAGAGCTATGGCTACACCTTC.

This sequence joins TRBV19 and TRBJ2-7, with 8 bases aligning to TRBD1. The CDR3 extends over 13 amino acids. J lost 5 bases, V lost 8 bases, and 8 bases had no gene match. Looked up from germline, CDR1 is LNHDA and CDR2 is SQIVND (reference sequence). The CDR3 spells CASGRAGGNEQYF. The DNA of the CDR3 is TGTGCCAGTGGGAGAGCAGGGGGCAACGAGCAGTACTTC.

The V and J genes are TRBV9 and TRBJ1-4; TRBD1 matches at 10 bases. CDR1 SGDLS and CDR2 YYNGEE come from the germline V gene. The junction had 7 bases not matched to a gene; V was cut back by 0 bases and J by 8 bases. The CDR3 loop spans 16 amino acids. CDR3: CASSVGPGQGNEKLFF. The CDR3 DNA follows: TGTGCCAGCAGCGTAGGCCCGGGACAGGGGAACGAAAAACTGTTTTTT.

This rearrangement joins TRBV7-2 to TRBJ2-5, with TRBD1 as a possible D gene (7 bases). From germline, CDR1 is SGHTA and CDR2 FQGNSA. The CDR3 covers 13 residues. V was pared by 8 bases and J by 5 bases, with 15 bases between. The CDR3 bases are TGTGCCAGCCGACAGGGAGGTTGGGAGACCCAGTACTTC. Amino acid sequence: CASRQGGWETQYF.

The J gene is TRBJ2-7, the V gene TRBV27; D is possibly TRBD1 (6 bases). V shed 2 bases and J shed 1 base, with 9 bases lying between them. The CDR3 length is 14 residues. CDR1 and CDR2 from the germline V gene are MNHEY and SMNVEV (reference sequence). The CDR3 nucleotides are TGTGCCAGCAGTTTACACGGACAGTCCTACGAGCAGTACTTC. This sequence encodes CASSLHGQSYEQYF.

This chain links TRBV10-3 with TRBJ2-7; the match to TRBD1 covers 7 bases. The V gene end was trimmed by 0 bases and the J gene end by 12 bases; junction bases not matched to a gene: 8. Germline loops: CDR1 ENHRY, CDR2 SYGVKD. The CDR3 runs 13 residues. CDR3 region: CAISESGNRGPYF. CDR3 coding DNA: TGTGCCATCAGTGAGTCGGGGAACAGGGGACCGTACTTC.